Sequencing of this T cell receptor (beta chain) was carried out in a study of cytomegalovirus exposure and HLA in healthy donors. The length of the CDR3 is 17 residues. Trimming shortened V by 2 bases and J by 0 bases, and 17 bases separated the two germline ends. Looked up from germline, CDR1 is MDHEN and CDR2 is SYDVKM. In the PCR, 60 Vbeta and 13 Jbeta primers were used. Sequenced by immunoSEQ multiplex PCR; TCRdb stores in-frame clones only, minus some. The table has about 210,000 clones, 81% seen once. Source material: PBMCs. This receptor was taken from a man aged 40-49 years in good health and CMV-seropositive. The rearrangement joins TRBV28 to TRBJ2-7, with D maybe TRBD2 (5 bases). CDR3 amino acids: CASSLVYGSGSSYEQYF. DNA for the CDR3: TGTGCCAGCAGTTTAGTGTACGGGTCTGGGAGCTCCTACGAGCAGTACTTC.